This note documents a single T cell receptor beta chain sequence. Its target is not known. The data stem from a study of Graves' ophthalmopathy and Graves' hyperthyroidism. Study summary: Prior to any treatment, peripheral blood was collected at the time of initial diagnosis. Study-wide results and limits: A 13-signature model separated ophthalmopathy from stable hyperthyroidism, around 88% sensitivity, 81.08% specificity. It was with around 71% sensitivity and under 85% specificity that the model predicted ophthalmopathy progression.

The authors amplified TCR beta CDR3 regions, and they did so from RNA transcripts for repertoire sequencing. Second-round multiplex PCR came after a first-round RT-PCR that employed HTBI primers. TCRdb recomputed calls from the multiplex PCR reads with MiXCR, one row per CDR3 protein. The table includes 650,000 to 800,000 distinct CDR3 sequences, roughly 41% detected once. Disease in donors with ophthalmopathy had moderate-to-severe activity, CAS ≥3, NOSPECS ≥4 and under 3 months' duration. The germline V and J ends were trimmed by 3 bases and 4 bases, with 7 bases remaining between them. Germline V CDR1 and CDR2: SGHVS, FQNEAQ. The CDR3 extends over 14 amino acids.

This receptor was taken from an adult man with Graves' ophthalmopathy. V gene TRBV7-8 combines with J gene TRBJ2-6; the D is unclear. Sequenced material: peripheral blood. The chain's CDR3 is CASSLFGGANVLTF. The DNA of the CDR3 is TGTGCCAGCAGCTTGTTTGGAGGGGCCAACGTCCTGACTTTC.